This T cell receptor (beta chain) was recorded in a study of PD-1 blockade in classical Hodgkin lymphoma (TCRdb year 2020). Study-level background: Nivolumab dosing was 3 mg/kg intravenously every 2 weeks, continuing until either disease progression or unacceptable toxicity. The study used CyTOF and TCR beta sequencing to define a peripheral blood immune signature of response to PD-1 blockade in classical Hodgkin lymphoma. Study-wide conclusions, independent of this receptor: Baseline diversity similar to that of newly diagnosed patients was observed in trial patients achieving complete response, whereas significantly lower diversity was observed in partial responders and progressors. The study was restricted to a single clinical trial cohort, and the causes of repertoire differences, possibly disease activity or prior therapy, were left undefined. Baseline TCR diversity was reported to be lower in newly diagnosed patients than in healthy donors, and even lower in relapsed/refractory patients. Patients starting nivolumab less than 1 year after ASCT had lower diversity and were excluded from later analyses to avoid confounding by immune reconstitution. By C4D1, a significant rise was seen in CD4+ TCR diversity but not in CD8+ TCR diversity (p=0.0027 vs p=0.16), and the rise was most apparent among complete responders (p=0.02).

To note about this clone: No cognate antigen has been identified for it. Base qualities are missing; no much larger clone stands one base away.

Per the publication, the time point label means: cycle 4 day 1 (C4D1), after five to seven weeks of nivolumab. All trial patients had relapsed after autologous stem cell transplantation, with cohorts A, B and C differing in prior brentuximab vedotin exposure. CD4+ T cells were purified from thawed PBMCs by magnetic negative selection with a Miltenyi CD4+ T cell isolation kit. The trial cohort was composed of 56 patients with relapsed/refractory classical Hodgkin lymphoma, for whom complete response, partial response or progressive disease was recorded as best overall response. Trial patients were treated with single-agent nivolumab in the multi-cohort phase II CheckMate 205 trial. An independent review committee assessed best overall response using the 2007 International Working Group response criteria. Trial PBMCs were collected just before the start of nivolumab (C1D1) and during therapy at cycle 2 day 1 and cycle 4 day 1. After peripheral blood was drawn into 8 mL Vacutainer Cell Preparation Tubes, PBMCs were isolated by centrifugation and then cryopreserved. Purified CD4+ and CD8+ fractions were prepared only for cases where an additional PBMC sample was available. Magnetically labelled cells were removed on LS columns in a quadroMACS separator, and the flow-through was collected as the purified fraction.

Genomic DNA was isolated using the Qiagen DNeasy kit from unsorted PBMCs as well as from negatively selected CD4+ and CD8+ fractions. TCR beta CDR3 regions were amplified by immunoSEQ multiplex PCR using primers annealing to V and J segments. A synthetic immune receptor repertoire was used to minimize amplification bias, and remaining bias was computationally removed after sequencing. The paper's processing steps were these. Repertoire diversity was quantified as the Shannon entropy index using custom Python scripts. Unsorted, CD4+ and CD8+ repertoires were analyzed separately, except in combined analyses where CD4+ and CD8+ sequences were merged in silico. Clonal expansion was defined as a frequency increase of at least 2-fold after treatment compared with C1D1, and clones undetected at baseline were assigned a pseudocount of 0.5. Clones with 0 or 1 copy at C1D1 were defined as singleton clones, while clones with 2 or more copies were defined as non-singleton clones. Clones expanded in unsorted samples were annotated as CD4+, CD8+ or unknown by matching protein sequences in sorted samples from the same patient. Diversity changes from C1D1 to C4D1 were tested in paired samples using Wilcoxon tests. TCRdb took over this immuneACCESS table, retaining in-frame rearrangements with V and J assigned. Such tables are incomplete; in checked studies, under half of the missing clones stem from an unresolved V gene, and the remainder is unexplained. The DNA was the basis for D and trimming; V, J and clone size are from that table. Within this sample are around 13,000 clones, with about nine tenths of them counted one time only. Jointly, the top ten make up 0.9% of the sample.

The CDR3 starts with the cysteine, ends with the phenylalanine, and has 12 residues. Here the CDR3 DNA is all that survives: 36 bases in frame from base 1. For CDR1 and CDR2, the germline V gene lists MGHRA and YSYEKL. V loses 1 base, J loses 6 bases, and the germline ends lie 6 bases apart. This clonotype was sampled from a human donor with classical Hodgkin lymphoma. Sequencing used CD4+ T cells from blood, obtained before the fourth cycle of nivolumab. Rearrangement joined TRBV4-1 to TRBJ1-1; matching of 6 bases hints at TRBD1 as the D gene. The sequenced DNA is TGCGCCAGCAGCCAAGGGACAGCTGAAGCTTTCTTT. It translates as CASSQGTAEAFF.